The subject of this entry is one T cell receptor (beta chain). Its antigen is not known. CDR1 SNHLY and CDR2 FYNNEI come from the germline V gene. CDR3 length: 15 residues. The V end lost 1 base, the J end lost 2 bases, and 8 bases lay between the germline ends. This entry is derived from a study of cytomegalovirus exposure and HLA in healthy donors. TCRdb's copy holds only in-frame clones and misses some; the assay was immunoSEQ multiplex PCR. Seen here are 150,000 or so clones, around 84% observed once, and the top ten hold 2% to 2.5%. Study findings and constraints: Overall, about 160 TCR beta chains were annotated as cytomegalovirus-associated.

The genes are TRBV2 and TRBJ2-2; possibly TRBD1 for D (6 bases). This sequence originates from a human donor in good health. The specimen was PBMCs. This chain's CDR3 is CASSEDRVNTGELFF. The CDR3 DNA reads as TGTGCCAGCAGTGAAGACAGGGTTAACACCGGGGAGCTGTTTTTT.